Below, 22 T cell receptor beta chains from the same sample are listed, as sequenced in a study of shared clonotypes between healthy human individuals. CD45RO-negative, CCR7-positively selected cells formed the naive CD8 fraction, excluding terminally differentiated effector memory CD45RA+ cells. The data were produced by immunoSEQ multiplex PCR, yet TCRdb's version contains in-frame clones alone and is incomplete. The repertoire holds about 2.2 million clones, 93% seen once, with under 2% in the top ten. The sample comprised naive CD8+ T cells from PBMCs. Receptors originate from a man between 18 and 29 years old in good health. Some clones in this sample may be carry-over from other donors' samples.

V is TRBV2 and J is TRBJ2-3; 7 positions match TRBD1. Trimming removed 5 bases from V and 6 bases from J; junction bases left unmatched: 5. The germline V gene encodes CDR1 SNHLY and CDR2 FYNNEI. This CDR3 spans 13 amino acids. CDR3 sequence: CASSPTGVDTQYF. In nucleotides, the CDR3 is TGTGCCAGCAGTCCCACAGGGGTGGATACGCAGTATTTT.

The J gene is TRBJ1-2, the V gene TRBV2; 8 bases match TRBD1. The CDR3 is 16 amino acids. Germline loops: CDR1 SNHLY, CDR2 FYNNEI. With V trimmed by 3 bases and J by 3 bases, 9 bases remained unmatched. The CDR3 protein is CASSDPGTGSDYGYTF. For the CDR3, the DNA is TGTGCCAGCAGTGATCCCGGGACAGGAAGCGACTATGGCTACACCTTC.

A remark on this clone: Other DNA sequences in the same sample also yield this CDR3. V and J are TRBV7-9 and TRBJ2-1, with D unresolved. The CDR3 totals 13 residues. Looked up from germline, CDR1 is SEHNR and CDR2 is FQNEAQ (reference sequence). Trimming took off 0 bases at V and 4 bases at J, with 4 bases between the two ends. The CDR3 spells CASSLALYNEQFF. CDR3 coding DNA: TGTGCCAGCAGCTTAGCGCTGTACAATGAGCAGTTCTTC.

The chain is built from TRBV21-1 and TRBJ2-5; TRBD1 was called by the table and not checked on the DNA. TRBV21-1 is reported as a pseudogene. The CDR3 totals 13 residues. The CDR3 region is CASSKGGPPTQYF. The CDR3 DNA reads as TGTGCCAGCAGCAAAGGTGGGCCCCCGACCCAGTACTTC.

This chain connects TRBV10-2 to TRBJ2-2; D might be TRBD2 (5 bases). V was cut by 8 bases and J by 1 base, with 17 bases left in between. Germline values: CDR1 WSHSY, CDR2 SAAADI. The CDR3 sequence is 16 residues long. The CDR3 region has the DNA TGCGCCAGCGGATTAGCGCATTCGAGGAACACCGGGGAGCTGTTTTTT. Translation: CASGLAHSRNTGELFF.

The gene calls are TRBV4-2 and TRBJ2-7; perhaps TRBD2 as D (6 bases). CDR3 length: 14 amino acids. V was cut by 8 bases and J by 3 bases, with 17 bases left in between. In germline, CDR1 is LGHNA, CDR2 YNFKEQ. In nucleotides, the CDR3 is TGTGCCAGCCAGTCCTTAGCGGAGCGCTACGAGCAGTACTTC. This gives the protein CASQSLAERYEQYF.

This clone was detected only once. Within the sample, other DNA sequences also encode this same CDR3. DNA of the CDR3: TGTGCCAGCAGCCAAGACAGGGGCTACGAGCAGTACTTC. Protein: CASSQDRGYEQYF. The rearrangement links TRBV7-9 to TRBJ2-7; 8 bases align to TRBD1. Trimming removed 5 bases from V and 3 bases from J; junction bases left unmatched: 3. The CDR3 consists of 13 residues. The germline V gene encodes CDR1 SEHNR and CDR2 FQNEAQ (reference sequence). Full variable domain (rest looked up from reference TRBV7-9 and TRBJ2-7): DTGVSQNPRHKITKRGQNVTFRCDPISEHNRLYWYRQTLGQGPEFLTYFQNEAQLEKSRLLSDRFSAERPKGSFSTLEIQRTEQGDSAMYLCASSQDRGYEQYFGPGTRLTVT.

This chain links TRBV9 with TRBJ1-3; D unclear. The CDR3 sequence is 14 residues long. V shed 4 bases and J shed 5 bases, with 13 bases lying between them. CDR1 is SGDLS, CDR2 YYNGEE, per germline. The CDR3 DNA reads as TGTGCCAGCAGCACGATGGGCAGAAGAAACACCATATATTTT. This encodes CASSTMGRRNTIYF.

The chain combines TRBV28 with TRBJ1-2; 10 bases match TRBD1. This CDR3 is 15 amino acids long. In germline, CDR1 is MDHEN, CDR2 SYDVKM. V lost 5 bases to trimming and J lost 8 bases; unmatched junction nucleotides: 11. The CDR3: CASSPLGTGAGGYTF. Written as DNA, the CDR3 is TGTGCCAGCAGTCCCCTGGGGACAGGGGCCGGGGGCTACACCTTC.

J is TRBJ2-2 and V is TRBV4-1; D is unclear. V was clipped by 1 base and J by 6 bases, with 12 bases between them. Per germline, CDR1 MGHRA and CDR2 YSYEKL. CDR3 size: 15 residues. This CDR3 is CASSQVFPGPGELFF. In DNA form, the CDR3 reads TGCGCCAGCAGCCAAGTTTTCCCCGGCCCCGGGGAGCTGTTTTTT.

The chain links TRBV14 to TRBJ2-1, with TRBD2 as a possible D gene (6 bases). The V gene lost 4 bases and the J gene lost 2 bases, with 12 bases spanning the gap. The CDR3 is 15 amino acids. From germline, CDR1 is SGHDN and CDR2 FVKESK. The CDR3 nucleotides read TGTGCCAGCAGCCCGGGGAGGCCTACCTACAATGAGCAGTTCTTC. Its protein product is CASSPGRPTYNEQFF.

Notes on this clone: In the same sample, other DNA sequences code for this CDR3. This chain uses TRBV2 with TRBJ2-7; D gene ambiguous. CDR1 is SNHLY and CDR2 is FYNNEI in the germline V gene. This CDR3 has 11 amino acids. V was clipped by 8 bases and J by 0 bases, with 5 bases between them. Here the CDR3 DNA reads TGTGCCAGCGGTAGCTCCTACGAGCAGTACTTC. Its translation: CASGSSYEQYF.

The chain employs TRBV10-3 and TRBJ2-1; TRBD2 matches at 7 bases. Germline V CDR1 and CDR2: ENHRY, SYGVKD. Trimming cost V 6 bases and J 10 bases; bases outside gene matches: 3. The CDR3 is 11 amino acids. The CDR3 spells CAIRGGSEQFF. The CDR3 nucleotides read TGTGCCATCAGGGGGGGGTCGGAGCAGTTCTTC.

The chain uses TRBV29-1 and TRBJ2-7; 7 positions match TRBD2. Germline trimming cut 7 bases from V and 5 bases from J; bases unmatched to any gene: 8. Germline CDR1 SQVTM, CDR2 ANQGSEA. CDR3 length: 12 amino acids. The CDR3 loop is CSAEGGPDEQYF. CDR3 bases: TGCAGCGCCGAGGGAGGGCCCGACGAGCAGTACTTC.

This chain's CDR3 is CASIPWQTPAEPQETQYF. In DNA, the CDR3 is TGTGCCAGCATTCCGTGGCAGACGCCAGCTGAACCACAAGAGACCCAGTACTTC. The chain recombines TRBV7-9 with TRBJ2-5; D uncertain. CDR3 length: 18 residues. V lost 7 bases to trimming and J lost 2 bases, with 26 bases between them. The germline gives CDR1 SEHNR, CDR2 FQNEAQ (reference sequence).

This chain connects TRBV7-9 to TRBJ2-1; the match to TRBD1 covers 9 bases. Germline values: CDR1 SEHNR, CDR2 FQNEAQ (reference sequence). The ends lost 5 bases at V and 7 bases at J; junction bases unmatched: 18. This CDR3 region has 18 residues. The CDR3 loop is CASSEQTNRGRTGNEQFF. The CDR3 DNA follows: TGTGCCAGCAGCGAACAGACCAACAGGGGGCGGACAGGAAATGAGCAGTTCTTC.

The chain has TRBV11-2 and TRBJ2-5; D gene ambiguous. The V gene's germline CDR1 is SGHAT and CDR2 FQNNGV. The CDR3 is 11 amino acids. Between the trimmed V and J ends, which lost 11 bases and 4 bases, there was a span of 11 bases. The CDR3 DNA reads as TGTGCCGGCGCCGACTCAGAGACCCAGTACTTC. Translation: CAGADSETQYF.

This clone has just one count. This sequence joins TRBV27 and TRBJ1-5; tentatively, D is TRBD1 (6 bases). There are 14 residues in the CDR3. Between the trimmed V and J ends, which lost 6 bases and 3 bases, there was a span of 12 bases. Germline lookup yields CDR1 MNHEY and CDR2 SMNVEV (reference sequence). In nucleotides, the CDR3 is TGTGCCAGCAGGCCAGGGGCCCCCAATCAGCCCCAGCATTTT. It encodes CASRPGAPNQPQHF.

The chain recombines TRBV7-2 with TRBJ2-1, with 7 nucleotides matching TRBD2. This CDR3 is built from 14 residues. V gave up 1 base and J gave up 8 bases; unmatched junction bases: 5. Germline V gene lookup returns CDR1 SGHTA and CDR2 FQGNSA. The CDR3 nucleotides are TGTGCCAGCAGCTTAGAACCCCGGGGGGATGAGCAGTTCTTC. Translating it yields CASSLEPRGDEQFF.

The gene calls are TRBV11-2 and TRBJ2-1; D is possibly TRBD2 (6 bases). Per germline, CDR1 SGHAT and CDR2 FQNNGV. The CDR3 is 15 amino acids. Trimming shortened V by 0 bases and J by 9 bases, and 15 bases separated the two germline ends. CDR3 residues: CASSLEAGYRGEQFF. The CDR3 DNA is TGTGCCAGCAGCTTAGAGGCGGGGTATCGCGGTGAGCAGTTCTTC.

The chain carries TRBV4-2 and TRBJ1-1; D unresolved. Per the germline V gene, CDR1 is LGHNA and CDR2 is YNFKEQ. This CDR3 spans 14 amino acids. Trimming cost V 0 bases and J 6 bases, with 11 bases left between them. Here the CDR3 reads CASSQDMVFSEAFF. The CDR3, as DNA: TGTGCCAGCAGCCAAGATATGGTTTTCTCTGAAGCTTTCTTT.

The CDR3 bases are TGTGCCAGCAGTGTGGCATGGAGGAGCTCCTACGAGCAGTACTTC. Its translation: CASSVAWRSSYEQYF. The V and J genes are TRBV27 and TRBJ2-7, with a tentative D call TRBD2 (5 bases). Germline CDR1 and CDR2: MNHEY and SMNVEV (reference sequence). The CDR3 spans 15 residues. Trimming cost V 5 bases and J 0 bases, with 14 bases left between them.